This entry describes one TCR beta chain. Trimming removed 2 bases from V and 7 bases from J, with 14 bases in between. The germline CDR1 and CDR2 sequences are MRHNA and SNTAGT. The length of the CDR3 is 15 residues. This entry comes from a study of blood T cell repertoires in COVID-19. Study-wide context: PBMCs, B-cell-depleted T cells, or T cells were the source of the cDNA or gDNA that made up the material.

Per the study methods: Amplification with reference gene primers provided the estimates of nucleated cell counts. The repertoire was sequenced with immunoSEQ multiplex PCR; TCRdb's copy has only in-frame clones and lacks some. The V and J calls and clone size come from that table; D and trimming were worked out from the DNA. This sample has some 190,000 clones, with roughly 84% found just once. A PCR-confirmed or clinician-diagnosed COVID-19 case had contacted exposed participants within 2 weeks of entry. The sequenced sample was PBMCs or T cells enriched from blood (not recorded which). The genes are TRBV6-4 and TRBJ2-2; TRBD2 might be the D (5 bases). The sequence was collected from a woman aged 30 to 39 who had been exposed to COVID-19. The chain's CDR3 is CASSDRLAGGGELFF. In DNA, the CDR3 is TGTGCCAGCAGTGACCGTCTAGCTGGAGGCGGGGAGCTGTTTTTT.